Presented here are 23 T cell receptor beta chains from one specimen sequenced in a study of blood T cell repertoires in COVID-19. Generated by immunoSEQ multiplex PCR, the TCRdb table keeps only in-frame clones and is missing some. Altogether roughly 230,000 clones are present, around 87% being singletons, with the ten largest covering approximately 2.1%. Sequenced material: peripheral blood. These receptors all come from a woman aged 60-75 years with COVID-19, enrolled during active disease.

The chain carries TRBV7-6 and TRBJ2-7; D unresolved. This CDR3 contains 13 residues. The V end lost 3 bases, the J end lost 3 bases, and 9 bases lay between the germline ends. The germline V gene has CDR1 SGHVS and CDR2 FNYEAQ. CDR3: CASSLGSYYEQYF. In DNA form, the CDR3 reads TGTGCCAGCAGCTTGGGCAGCTACTACGAGCAGTACTTC.

The rearrangement uses TRBV4-2 and TRBJ2-1, with 10 bases identical to TRBD2. Trimming at V came to 2 bases and at J to 4 bases, leaving 2 bases not matched to a gene. Germline V gives CDR1 LGHNA, CDR2 YNFKEQ. The CDR3 extends over 15 amino acids. The CDR3 DNA sequence: TGTGCCAGCAGCCAAATAGCGGGGGGATACAATGAGCAGTTCTTC. Translation: CASSQIAGGYNEQFF.

V is TRBV29-1 and J is TRBJ2-3; TRBD2 agrees at 14 bases. The V and J ends lost 7 bases and 3 bases, in that order; junction bases with no gene match: 3. There are 14 residues in the CDR3. Per the germline V gene, CDR1 is SQVTM and CDR2 is ANQGSEA. The DNA for the CDR3 is TGCAGCGCACGGACTAGCGGGGGGACAGATACGCAGTATTTT. Translated: CSARTSGGTDTQYF.

V and J are TRBV27 and TRBJ2-1; TRBD1 agrees at 9 bases. Germline trimming cut 4 bases from V and 4 bases from J; bases unmatched to any gene: 5. The CDR3 is 15 residues long. CDR1 is MNHEY and CDR2 is SMNVEV in the germline V gene (reference sequence). The CDR3 sequence: CASSSGQGRYNEQFF. The CDR3 DNA reads TGTGCCAGCAGTTCCGGACAGGGGCGATACAATGAGCAGTTCTTC.

The count of this clone is one. The chain joins TRBV3-1 (or the pseudogene TRBV3-2) to TRBJ2-1; D possibly corresponds to TRBD1 (5 bases). The germline V gene has CDR1 LGHDT and CDR2 YNNKEL (reference sequence). The length of the CDR3 is 16 residues. Deletions cut 4 bases from V and 15 bases from J, with 28 bases between. Here the CDR3 DNA reads TGTGCCAGCAGCCGCCGGGTTGGGGCCGTACGAACCATTCCGTTCTTC. Encoded protein: CASSRRVGAVRTIPFF.

V is TRBV29-1 and J is TRBJ1-2; D unclear. V was trimmed by 5 bases and J by 5 bases, leaving 15 bases between them. The CDR3 extends over 13 amino acids. CDR1 SQVTM and CDR2 ANQGSEA come from the germline V gene. This CDR3 reads CSVRAGGSYGYTF. The CDR3 region has the DNA TGCAGCGTTCGGGCGGGAGGGTCTTATGGCTACACCTTC.

The chain has TRBV18 and TRBJ2-7, with TRBD2 identical over 14 bases. Per germline, CDR1 KGHSH and CDR2 LQKENI. Germline trimming cut 0 bases from V and 2 bases from J; bases unmatched to any gene: 0. The CDR3 runs 16 residues. This CDR3 is CASSPPGLAGAYEQYF. As DNA, the CDR3 is TGTGCCAGCTCACCACCGGGACTAGCGGGGGCCTACGAGCAGTACTTC.

This chain joins TRBV7-9 and TRBJ1-5; D is ambiguous. Germline values: CDR1 SEHNR, CDR2 FQNEAQ (reference sequence). The CDR3 has 13 residues. The V end lost 10 bases, the J end lost 7 bases, and 17 bases lay between the germline ends. The CDR3 loop is CATGNLNGQPQHF. The CDR3 DNA reads as TGTGCCACCGGCAATCTCAACGGGCAGCCCCAGCATTTT.

This chain links TRBV27 with TRBJ2-4, with D tentatively TRBD2 (5 bases). The V end lost 6 bases, the J end lost 1 base, and 10 bases lay between the germline ends. The CDR3 is 14 amino acids. Germline lookup yields CDR1 MNHEY and CDR2 SMNVEV (reference sequence). The CDR3: CASSAPGAKNIQYF. DNA of the CDR3: TGTGCCAGCAGCGCCCCGGGGGCCAAAAACATTCAGTACTTC.

This sequence joins TRBV16 and TRBJ2-1, with 7 bases aligning to TRBD1. Looked up from germline, CDR1 is KGHSY and CDR2 is FQNENV. This CDR3 has 14 amino acids. After removal of 4 bases from V and 4 bases from J, the junction contained 4 bases not matched to a gene. CDR3 sequence (DNA): TGTGCCAGCAGCCTTTGGGACAGTTACAATGAGCAGTTCTTC. Amino acid sequence: CASSLWDSYNEQFF.

The chain is built from TRBV18 and TRBJ1-4, with D maybe TRBD1 (6 bases). CDR3 length equals 14 residues. The V and J ends lost 5 bases and 4 bases respectively, with 11 bases between them. Germline lookup yields CDR1 KGHSH and CDR2 LQKENI. The CDR3: CASSSRDINEKLFF. The CDR3 bases are TGTGCCAGCTCATCCCGGGACATTAATGAAAAACTGTTTTTT.

This clone has a single count. The V call is TRBV4-3, the J call TRBJ2-2; 8 positions match TRBD2. The germline CDR1 and CDR2 sequences are LGHNA and YSLEER. The V gene end was trimmed by 2 bases and the J gene end by 3 bases; junction bases not matched to a gene: 5. The CDR3 sequence is 16 residues long. CDR3 amino acids: CASSQYGGAYTGELFF. The CDR3, as DNA: TGCGCCAGCAGCCAATACGGGGGGGCCTACACCGGGGAGCTGTTTTTT.

The rearrangement uses TRBV4-2 and TRBJ2-2; the D is unclear. V was cut by 4 bases and J by 2 bases, with 8 bases left in between. CDR1 and CDR2 (germline): LGHNA, YNFKEQ. The CDR3 runs 14 residues. The CDR3 DNA is TGTGCCAGCAGCCTAGACACAAACACCGGGGAGCTGTTTTTT. Amino acid sequence: CASSLDTNTGELFF.

V and J are TRBV6-5 and TRBJ1-1; 7 bases line up with TRBD1. After removal of 6 bases from V and 7 bases from J, the junction contained 8 bases not matched to a gene. The CDR3 length is 13 residues. Germline-derived CDR1 and CDR2 are MNHEY and SVGAGI. The CDR3 coding sequence is TGTGCCAGCAGCCGGGACAGACAAGATGAAGCTTTCTTT. Translation: CASSRDRQDEAFF.

The rearrangement links TRBV29-1 to TRBJ1-2, with D possibly matching TRBD1 (5 bases). This CDR3 contains 12 residues. Germline CDR1 and CDR2: SQVTM and ANQGSEA. V lost 3 bases and J 8 bases, leaving 13 bases between the germline ends. CDR3 bases: TGCAGCGTTGAGTATCGGGGGGTCGGCTACACCTTC. This gives the protein CSVEYRGVGYTF.

Notes on this clone: Its ends do not fully match the called genes, so a read error is possible. J is TRBJ1-6 and V is TRBV7-9; TRBD1 matches 8 bases. There are 15 residues in the CDR3. Looked up from germline, CDR1 is SEHNR and CDR2 is FQNEAQ (reference sequence). CDR3 bases: TGTGCCAGCAGCGAGCTGCAGGGGGCTAATTCACCCCTCCATTTT. Translating gives CASSELQGANSPLHF.

The genes are TRBV7-2 and TRBJ1-6, with TRBD1 matching 7 bases. CDR1 is SGHTA and CDR2 is FQGNSA in the germline V gene. V dropped 5 bases and J dropped 7; count of bases not matched to a gene: 5. The CDR3 spans 14 residues. The CDR3 bases are TGTGCCAGCAGCATCCGGGACAGAAATTCACCCCTCCACTTT. It encodes CASSIRDRNSPLHF.

J is TRBJ1-2 and V is TRBV19; D is possibly TRBD1 (5 bases). V was pared by 8 bases and J by 2 bases, with 9 bases between. This CDR3 spans 12 amino acids. CDR1 LNHDA and CDR2 SQIVND come from the germline V gene (reference sequence). This CDR3 reads CASVGGNYGYTF. The CDR3 nucleotides read TGTGCCAGTGTTGGGGGGAACTATGGCTACACCTTC.

The chain uses TRBV7-9 and TRBJ1-2; a weak D match, TRBD1 (5 bases). The germline gives CDR1 SEHNR, CDR2 FQNEAQ (reference sequence). The ends were cut back, 3 bases at V and 4 bases at J, with 27 bases in the middle. The CDR3 is made up of 19 amino acids. The CDR3 region is CASSFPGGIVEALSYGYTF. The CDR3 coding sequence is TGTGCCAGCAGCTTCCCCGGGGGGATAGTCGAGGCACTCTCCTATGGCTACACCTTC.

This chain connects TRBV5-1 to TRBJ2-7; 7 bases agree with TRBD2. CDR1 and CDR2 (germline): SGHRS, YFSETQ. The V gene end was trimmed by 4 bases and the J gene end by 3 bases; junction bases not matched to a gene: 10. The CDR3 runs to 15 residues. This CDR3 is CASSVTGEGLYEQYF. The CDR3 DNA reads TGCGCCAGCAGCGTGACCGGGGAGGGGCTCTACGAGCAGTACTTC.

The CDR3, as DNA: TGTGCCAGCAGCTCTAAACGAGAGCAGGGGCAGACTGGAAACACCATATATTTT. This encodes CASSSKREQGQTGNTIYF. This chain joins TRBV7-9 and TRBJ1-3; maybe TRBD1 (6 bases). The V gene's germline CDR1 is SEHNR and CDR2 FQNEAQ (reference sequence). This CDR3 is 18 amino acids long. The V end lost 4 bases, the J end lost 2 bases, and 21 bases lay between the germline ends.

Concerning this clone: Within the sample, other DNA sequences also encode this same CDR3. The chain uses TRBV18 and TRBJ2-2; perhaps TRBD1 as D (5 bases). Germline CDR1 and CDR2: KGHSH and LQKENI. Deletions cut 6 bases from V and 7 bases from J, with 9 bases between. CDR3 length equals 12 residues. The CDR3 bases are TGTGCCAGCTCTCCCAGGGACGGGGAGCTGTTTTTT. It is translated as CASSPRDGELFF.

The J gene is TRBJ2-7, the V gene TRBV18; no clear D. This CDR3 is 11 amino acids long. Germline V gives CDR1 KGHSH, CDR2 LQKENI. The V end was cut by 3 bases, the J end by 4 bases, with 4 bases between. As DNA, the CDR3 is TGTGCCAGCTCACCCCGGTACGAGCAGTACTTC. It specifies CASSPRYEQYF.